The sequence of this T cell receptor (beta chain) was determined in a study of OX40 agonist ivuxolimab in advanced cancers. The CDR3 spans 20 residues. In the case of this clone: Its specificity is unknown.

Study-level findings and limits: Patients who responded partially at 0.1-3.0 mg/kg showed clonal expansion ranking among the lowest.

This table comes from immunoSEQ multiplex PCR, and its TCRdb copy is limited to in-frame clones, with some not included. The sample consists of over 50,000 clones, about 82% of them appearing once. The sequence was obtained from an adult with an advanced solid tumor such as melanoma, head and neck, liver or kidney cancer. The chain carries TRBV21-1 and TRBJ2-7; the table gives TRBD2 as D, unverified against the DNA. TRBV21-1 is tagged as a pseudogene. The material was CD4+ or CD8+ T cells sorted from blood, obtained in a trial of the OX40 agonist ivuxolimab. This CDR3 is CASSKGWGLAGPPESYEQYF. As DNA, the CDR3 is TGTGCCAGCAGCAAAGGATGGGGACTAGCGGGGCCTCCTGAGAGCTACGAGCAGTACTTC.